The 23 T cell receptor beta chains presented below share a single source sample, sequenced in a study of cytomegalovirus exposure and HLA in healthy donors. It was with 60 Vbeta and 13 Jbeta primers that the PCR ran. Profiling relied on immunoSEQ multiplex PCR, and the TCRdb table lists in-frame clones only, not all of them. This sample carries over 90,000 clones, almost 80% of them seen once, and the ten largest clones take under 4.5%. Specimen: PBMCs. These receptors were taken from a man aged 50 or older in good health and CMV-seropositive.

The chain couples TRBV18 to TRBJ2-7; the match to TRBD1 covers 10 bases. The CDR3 loop spans 14 amino acids. The germline V gene encodes CDR1 KGHSH and CDR2 LQKENI. V was clipped by 3 bases and J by 4 bases; unmatched bases: 3. The CDR3 DNA sequence: TGTGCCAGCTCACCCCAGGGACAGGGGTACGAGCAGTACTTC. Amino acid sequence: CASSPQGQGYEQYF.

J is TRBJ2-7 and V is TRBV29-1; tentative D call: TRBD1 (5 bases). V shed 2 bases and J shed 2 bases, with 10 bases lying between them. Germline CDR1 is SQVTM and CDR2 is ANQGSEA. The CDR3 totals 13 residues. The CDR3 region has the DNA TGCAGCGTTGAATTGGACAACCCCTACGAGCAGTACTTC. It translates to CSVELDNPYEQYF.

About this clone itself: The junction shows a germline mismatch at one end, possibly a read error. This sequence joins TRBV7-9 and TRBJ2-7; possible D gene TRBD2, 5 bases. Germline CDR1 and CDR2: SEHNR and FQNEAQ (reference sequence). The length of the CDR3 is 11 residues. The DNA of the CDR3 is TGTTCCAGCAGCCGGTTAGCGGAGCAGTACTTC. This translates into CSSSRLAEQYF.

The gene calls are TRBV6-4 and TRBJ2-1; 7 bases fit TRBD2. This CDR3 is built from 15 residues. Unmatched junction bases numbered 9, after V lost 3 bases and J lost 7 bases. The germline V gene encodes CDR1 MRHNA and CDR2 SNTAGT. CDR3 amino acids: CASSESGTHWNEQFF. For the CDR3, the DNA is TGTGCCAGCAGTGAAAGCGGGACCCACTGGAATGAGCAGTTCTTC.

This clone was seen a handful of times. This chain links TRBV19 with TRBJ2-3; TRBD2 might be the D (5 bases). Deletions cut 7 bases from V and 1 base from J, with 12 bases between. The V gene's germline CDR1 is LNHDA and CDR2 SQIVND (reference sequence). There are 14 residues in the CDR3. The CDR3 coding sequence is TGTGCCAGTACACGACCCGGGGGCACAGATACGCAGTATTTT. Amino acid sequence: CASTRPGGTDTQYF.

This clone was observed a handful of times. The CDR3 loop is CASSSGGRWVVETQYF. CDR3 DNA: TGTGCCAGCAGCTCGGGAGGCCGATGGGTGGTGGAGACCCAGTACTTC. The rearrangement joins TRBV11-2 to TRBJ2-5, with 7 bases lining up with TRBD2. CDR1 and CDR2 from the germline V gene are SGHAT and FQNNGV. J gave up 5 bases and V 4 bases, and 13 bases lay outside the gene matches. The CDR3 is made up of 16 amino acids.

Points on this clone: The sample has other DNA sequences that encode this CDR3 too. Written as DNA, the CDR3 is TGTGCCAGCAGCCCAGGACAGGGACCTGGAAACACCATATATTTT. Its protein product is CASSPGQGPGNTIYF. This chain uses TRBV11-3 with TRBJ1-3; 8 positions match TRBD1. The CDR3 runs 15 residues. The J segment lost 2 bases and the V segment lost 5 bases, leaving 5 bases of the junction unmatched. Germline V gene data show CDR1 as SGHNT and CDR2 as YENEEA.

The chain carries TRBV30 and TRBJ2-3; 10 nucleotides agree with TRBD2. CDR1 is GTSNPN and CDR2 is SVGIG in the germline V gene (reference sequence). V gave up 0 bases and J gave up 2 bases; unmatched junction bases: 11. This CDR3 comprises 18 residues. As DNA, the CDR3 is TGTGCCTGGAGTGTACCCCGCCTAGCGGGAGACTACACAGATACGCAGTATTTT. It is translated as CAWSVPRLAGDYTDTQYF.

The chain links TRBV5-1 to TRBJ2-3; TRBD2 agrees at 14 bases. Germline loops: CDR1 SGHRS, CDR2 YFSETQ. The CDR3 runs to 15 residues. V lost 4 bases, J lost 4 bases, and 2 bases stayed unmatched. The CDR3 is CASSPGLAGADTQYF. Written as DNA, the CDR3 is TGCGCCAGCAGCCCGGGACTAGCGGGAGCAGATACGCAGTATTTT.

This clone was found once. The gene calls are TRBV7-8 and TRBJ2-7, with D possibly TRBD2 on 6 matching bases. CDR3 length: 16 amino acids. In germline, CDR1 is SGHVS, CDR2 FQNEAQ. Trimming shortened V by 5 bases and J by 2 bases, and 19 bases separated the two germline ends. In nucleotides, the CDR3 is TGTGCCAGCAGCAAAAGCGTCGCTAGCGTAACCTACGAGCAGTACTTC. This gives the protein CASSKSVASVTYEQYF.

The CDR3: CASTNRGNYGYTF. The CDR3 DNA is TGTGCCAGCACCAACAGGGGCAACTATGGCTACACCTTC. The chain carries TRBV25-1 and TRBJ1-2, with 7 bases fitting TRBD1. The V gene end was trimmed by 7 bases and the J gene end by 2 bases; junction bases not matched to a gene: 4. The CDR3 is 13 amino acids. The germline V gene has CDR1 MGHDK and CDR2 SYGVNS.

The V gene is TRBV5-1, the J gene TRBJ1-2; TRBD1 agrees at 10 bases. Germline V lookup: CDR1 SGHRS, CDR2 YFSETQ. Trimming cost V 5 bases and J 7 bases; bases outside gene matches: 11. The CDR3 totals 15 residues. CDR3 sequence reads: CASSLEGTGDAGYTF. In nucleotides, the CDR3 is TGCGCCAGCAGTCTGGAGGGGACAGGGGATGCTGGCTACACCTTC.

The rearrangement uses TRBV2 and TRBJ2-1, with D possibly matching TRBD2 (6 bases). Germline assignment: CDR1 SNHLY and CDR2 FYNNEI. This CDR3 is 12 amino acids long. With 6 bases removed from V and 6 bases from J, the gap between germline ends came to 9 bases. The CDR3 region is CASSPTSNEQFF. For the CDR3, the DNA is TGTGCCAGCAGCCCGACTAGCAATGAGCAGTTCTTC.

This clone has a handful of counts. Other nucleotide sequences from this sample produce the same CDR3. The J gene is TRBJ2-5, the V gene TRBV19, with a weak D call TRBD1 (6 bases). Trimming took 6 bases from V and 2 from J, leaving 10 bases between them. This CDR3 region has 13 residues. Per the germline V gene, CDR1 is LNHDA and CDR2 is SQIVND (reference sequence). The CDR3 nucleotides read TGTGCCAGTAGGAGGACAGAGCAAGAGACCCAGTACTTC. Residues: CASRRTEQETQYF.

This chain uses TRBV5-1 with TRBJ1-5, with TRBD1 as a possible D gene (5 bases). In germline, CDR1 is SGHRS, CDR2 YFSETQ. The CDR3 extends over 15 amino acids. V was trimmed by 0 bases and J by 1 base, leaving 8 bases between them. The CDR3 here is CASSLGQGSNQPQHF. The CDR3 bases are TGCGCCAGCAGCTTGGGGCAGGGCAGCAATCAGCCCCAGCATTTT.

CDR3 region: CASSINRQGGHEQYF. The CDR3 DNA follows: TGTGCCAGTAGTATTAACAGACAAGGGGGTCACGAGCAGTACTTC. V usage is TRBV19 and J usage is TRBJ2-7, with D possibly matching TRBD1 (6 bases). The CDR3 covers 15 residues. Germline lookup yields CDR1 LNHDA and CDR2 SQIVND (reference sequence). Trimming removed 3 bases at V and 5 bases at J, with 17 bases between.

The chain is built from TRBV7-2 and TRBJ2-1; TRBD2 matches 11 bases. V was clipped by 6 bases and J by 2 bases; unmatched bases: 0. Germline CDR1 SGHTA, CDR2 FQGNSA. There are 14 residues in the CDR3. The CDR3 DNA reads as TGTGCCAGCAGGACTAGCGGGGCCTACAATGAGCAGTTCTTC. This sequence encodes CASRTSGAYNEQFF.

The chain links TRBV28 to TRBJ2-3, with D perhaps TRBD1 (6 bases). This CDR3 spans 20 amino acids. V lost 5 bases and J 0 bases, leaving 27 bases between the germline ends. CDR1 is MDHEN, CDR2 SYDVKM, per germline. CDR3 in amino acids: CASSLYSQGRGIVSTDTQYF. The DNA of the CDR3 is TGTGCCAGCAGTCTTTATAGCCAGGGGAGAGGAATAGTTAGCACAGATACGCAGTATTTT.

The chain combines TRBV5-4 with TRBJ2-6, with D perhaps TRBD1 (5 bases). The CDR3 contains 16 residues. CDR1 and CDR2 from the germline V gene are SGHNT and YYREEE (reference sequence). Trimming removed 0 bases at V and 4 bases at J, with 11 bases between. The CDR3 reads CASSLGQFQGANVLTF. CDR3 DNA sequence: TGTGCCAGCAGCTTGGGACAGTTCCAGGGGGCCAACGTCCTGACTTTC.

The chain combines TRBV29-1 with TRBJ1-1; D call uncertain. CDR1 SQVTM and CDR2 ANQGSEA come from the germline V gene. This CDR3 contains 11 residues. With 2 bases removed from V and 8 bases from J, the gap between germline ends came to 9 bases. The CDR3 protein is CSVELGGEAFF. DNA for the CDR3: TGCAGCGTTGAACTCGGCGGGGAAGCTTTCTTT. The whole variable domain, filled in from reference TRBV29-1 and TRBJ1-1, reads SAVISQKPSRDICQRGTSLTIQCQVDSQVTMMFWYRQQPGQSLTLIATANQGSEATYESGFVIDKFPISRPNLTFSTLTVSNMSPEDSSIYLCSVELGGEAFFGQGTRLTVV.

This clone appeared a single time. This chain joins TRBV27 and TRBJ1-5; 7 bases agree with TRBD1. The V and J ends lost 5 bases and 0 bases, in that order; junction bases with no gene match: 7. Germline values: CDR1 MNHEY, CDR2 SMNVEV (reference sequence). CDR3 size: 16 residues. CDR3: CASSARTGISNQPQHF. In DNA form, the CDR3 reads TGTGCCAGCAGTGCCCGGACAGGAATTAGCAATCAGCCCCAGCATTTT.

This chain uses TRBV11-2 with TRBJ1-1, with TRBD1 matching over 9 bases. Per germline, CDR1 SGHAT and CDR2 FQNNGV. The CDR3 extends over 15 amino acids. V dropped 5 bases and J dropped 4; count of bases not matched to a gene: 8. The CDR3 region has the DNA TGTGCCAGCAGCGTCGGACAGGGGTTGAGCACTGAAGCTTTCTTT. Its translation is CASSVGQGLSTEAFF. Full variable domain (missing parts from reference TRBV11-2 and TRBJ1-1): EAGVAQSPRYKIIEKRQSVAFWCNPISGHATLYWYQQILGQGPKLLIQFQNNGVVDDSQLPKDRFSAERLKGVDSTLKIQPAKLEDSAVYLCASSVGQGLSTEAFFGQGTRLTVV.

The CDR3 DNA reads TGTGCCAGCAGCCCGGGGCTACTAGCGGCCACCGGGGAGCTGTTTTTT. Protein: CASSPGLLAATGELFF. V usage is TRBV11-2 and J usage is TRBJ2-2, with 8 bases matching TRBD2. Germline CDR1 reads SGHAT; CDR2 reads FQNNGV. The junction had 9 bases not matched to a gene; V was cut back by 5 bases and J by 4 bases. The CDR3 is 16 amino acids.